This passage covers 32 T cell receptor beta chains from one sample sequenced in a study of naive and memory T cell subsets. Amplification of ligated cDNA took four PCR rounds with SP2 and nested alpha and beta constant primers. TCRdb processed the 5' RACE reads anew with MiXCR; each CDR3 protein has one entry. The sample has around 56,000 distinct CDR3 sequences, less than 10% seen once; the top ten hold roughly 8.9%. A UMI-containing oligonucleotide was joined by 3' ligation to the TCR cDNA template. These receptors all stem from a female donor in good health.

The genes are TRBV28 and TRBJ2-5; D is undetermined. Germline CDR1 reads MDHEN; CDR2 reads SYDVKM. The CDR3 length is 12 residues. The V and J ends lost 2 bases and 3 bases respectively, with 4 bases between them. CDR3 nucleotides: TGTGCCAGCAGTTTAATCGAAGAGACCCAGTACTTC. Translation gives CASSLIEETQYF.

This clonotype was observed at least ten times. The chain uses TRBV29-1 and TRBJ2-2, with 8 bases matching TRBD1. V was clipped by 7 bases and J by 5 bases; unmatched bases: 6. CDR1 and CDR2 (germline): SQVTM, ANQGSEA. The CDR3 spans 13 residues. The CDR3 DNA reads TGCAGCGCAGACACAGGGGGAACCGGGGAGCTGTTTTTT. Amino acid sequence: CSADTGGTGELFF.

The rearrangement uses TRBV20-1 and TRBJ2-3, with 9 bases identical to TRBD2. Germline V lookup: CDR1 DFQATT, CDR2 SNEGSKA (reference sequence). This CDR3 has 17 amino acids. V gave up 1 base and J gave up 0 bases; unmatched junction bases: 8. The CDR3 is CSARAPRGRGSTDTQYF. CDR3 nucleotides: TGCAGTGCTAGAGCCCCCCGCGGGAGGGGTAGCACAGATACGCAGTATTTT.

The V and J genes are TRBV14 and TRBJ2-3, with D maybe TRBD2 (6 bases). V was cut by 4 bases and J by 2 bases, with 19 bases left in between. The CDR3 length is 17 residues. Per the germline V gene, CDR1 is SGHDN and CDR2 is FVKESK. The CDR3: CASSPVEWRGDTDTQYF. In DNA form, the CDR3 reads TGTGCCAGCAGCCCCGTCGAATGGCGGGGTGACACAGATACGCAGTATTTT. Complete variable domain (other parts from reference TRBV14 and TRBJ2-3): EAGVTQFPSHSVIEKGQTVTLRCDPISGHDNLYWYRRVMGKEIKFLLHFVKESKQDESGMPNNRFLAERTGGTYSTLKVQPAELEDSGVYFCASSPVEWRGDTDTQYFGPGTRLTVL.

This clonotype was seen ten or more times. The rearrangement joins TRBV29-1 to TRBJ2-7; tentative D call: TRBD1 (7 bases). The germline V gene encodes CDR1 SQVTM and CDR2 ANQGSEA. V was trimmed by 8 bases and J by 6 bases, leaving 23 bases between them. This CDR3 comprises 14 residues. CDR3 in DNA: TGCAGCTCCCCACTCGGCAGGGGGGCCATCGAGCAGTACTTC. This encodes CSSPLGRGAIEQYF.

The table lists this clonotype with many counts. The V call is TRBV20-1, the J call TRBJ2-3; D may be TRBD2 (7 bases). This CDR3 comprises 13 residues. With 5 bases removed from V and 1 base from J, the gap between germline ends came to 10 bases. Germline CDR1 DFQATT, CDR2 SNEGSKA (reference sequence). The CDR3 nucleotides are TGCAGTGCTGGGGGGGGGCGCACAGATACGCAGTATTTT. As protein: CSAGGGRTDTQYF.

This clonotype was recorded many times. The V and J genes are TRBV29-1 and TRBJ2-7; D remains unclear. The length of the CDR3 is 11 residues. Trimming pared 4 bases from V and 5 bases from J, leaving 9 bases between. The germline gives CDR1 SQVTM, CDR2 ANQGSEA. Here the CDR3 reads CSVVSGHEQYF. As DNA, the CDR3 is TGCAGCGTTGTTTCAGGCCACGAGCAGTACTTC.

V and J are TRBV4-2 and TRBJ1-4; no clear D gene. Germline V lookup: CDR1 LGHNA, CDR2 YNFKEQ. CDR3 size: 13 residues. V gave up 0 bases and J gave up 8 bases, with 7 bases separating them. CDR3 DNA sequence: TGTGCCAGCAGCCAAGACGTACCAGAAAAACTGTTTTTT. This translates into CASSQDVPEKLFF.

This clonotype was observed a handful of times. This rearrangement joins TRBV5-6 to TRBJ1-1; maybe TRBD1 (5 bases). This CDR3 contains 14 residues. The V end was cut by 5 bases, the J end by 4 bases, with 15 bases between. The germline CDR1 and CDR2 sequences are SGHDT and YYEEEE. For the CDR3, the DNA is TGTGCCAGCAGTGGGGACTTCAGGGCCACTGAAGCTTTCTTT. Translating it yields CASSGDFRATEAFF.

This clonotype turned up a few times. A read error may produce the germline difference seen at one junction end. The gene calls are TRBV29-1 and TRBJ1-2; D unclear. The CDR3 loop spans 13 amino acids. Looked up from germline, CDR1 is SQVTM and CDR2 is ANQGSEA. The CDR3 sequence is CSVDRTGGGGDTF. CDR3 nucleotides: TGCAGCGTAGACCGGACGGGAGGAGGTGGCGACACCTTC.

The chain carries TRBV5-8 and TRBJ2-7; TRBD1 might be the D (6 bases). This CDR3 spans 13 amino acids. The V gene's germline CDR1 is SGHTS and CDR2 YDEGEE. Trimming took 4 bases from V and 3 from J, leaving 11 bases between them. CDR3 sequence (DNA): TGTGCCAGCAGCCTACAGACAGGCTACGAGCAGTACTTC. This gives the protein CASSLQTGYEQYF.

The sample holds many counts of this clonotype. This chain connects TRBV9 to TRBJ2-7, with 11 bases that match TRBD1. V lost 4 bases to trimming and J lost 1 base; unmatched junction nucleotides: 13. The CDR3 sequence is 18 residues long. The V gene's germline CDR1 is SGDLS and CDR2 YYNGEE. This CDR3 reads CASSYWTGGLINSYEQYF. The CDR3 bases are TGTGCCAGCAGCTACTGGACAGGGGGCCTTATCAATTCCTACGAGCAGTACTTC.

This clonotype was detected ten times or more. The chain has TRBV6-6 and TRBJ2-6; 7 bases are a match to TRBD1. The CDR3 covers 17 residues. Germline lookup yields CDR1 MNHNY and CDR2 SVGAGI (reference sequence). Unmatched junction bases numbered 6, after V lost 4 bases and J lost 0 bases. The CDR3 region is CASSSQGLTSGANVLTF. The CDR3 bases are TGTGCCAGCAGTTCACAGGGGTTAACCTCTGGGGCCAACGTCCTGACTTTC.

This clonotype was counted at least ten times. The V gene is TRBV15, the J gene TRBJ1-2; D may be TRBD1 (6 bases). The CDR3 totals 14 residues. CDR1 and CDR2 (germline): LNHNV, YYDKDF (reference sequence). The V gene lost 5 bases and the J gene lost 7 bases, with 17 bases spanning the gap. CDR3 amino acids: CATSDRSTGSGYTF. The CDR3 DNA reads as TGTGCCACCAGCGACAGAAGTACAGGGAGTGGCTACACCTTC.

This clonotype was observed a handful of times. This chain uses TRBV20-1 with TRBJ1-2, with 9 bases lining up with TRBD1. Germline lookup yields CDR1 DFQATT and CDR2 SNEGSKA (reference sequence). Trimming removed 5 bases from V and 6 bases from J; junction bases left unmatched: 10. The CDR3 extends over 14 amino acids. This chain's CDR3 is CSAPIIDRGDGYTF. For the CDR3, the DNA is TGCAGTGCTCCGATAATAGACAGGGGGGATGGCTACACCTTC.

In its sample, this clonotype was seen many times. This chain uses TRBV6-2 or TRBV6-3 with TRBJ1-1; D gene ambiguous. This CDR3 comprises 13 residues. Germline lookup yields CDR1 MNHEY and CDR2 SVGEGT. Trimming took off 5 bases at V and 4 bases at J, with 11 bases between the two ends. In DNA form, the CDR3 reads TGTGCCAGCAGTCCCTATCTGGGCACTGAAGCTTTCTTT. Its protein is CASSPYLGTEAFF.

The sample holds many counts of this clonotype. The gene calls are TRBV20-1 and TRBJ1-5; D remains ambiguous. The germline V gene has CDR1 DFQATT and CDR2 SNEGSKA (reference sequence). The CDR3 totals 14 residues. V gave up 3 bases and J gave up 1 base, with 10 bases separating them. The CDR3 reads CSASLGTSNQPQHF. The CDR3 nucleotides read TGCAGTGCTAGTTTGGGTACAAGCAATCAGCCCCAGCATTTT.

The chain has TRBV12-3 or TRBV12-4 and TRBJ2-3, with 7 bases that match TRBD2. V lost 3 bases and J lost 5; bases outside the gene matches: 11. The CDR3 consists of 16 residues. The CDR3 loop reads CASSLPTSRWEDTQYF. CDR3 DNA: TGTGCCAGCAGTTTGCCGACTAGCAGGTGGGAAGATACGCAGTATTTT.

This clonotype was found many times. The CDR3 region has the DNA TGCAGTGCTAGAGTCGGAGGGAGTCAGCCCCAGCATTTT. Encoded protein: CSARVGGSQPQHF. The rearrangement joins TRBV20-1 to TRBJ1-5; no clear D. Trimming took off 1 base at V and 6 bases at J, with 10 bases between the two ends. The CDR3 loop spans 13 amino acids. Germline V gives CDR1 DFQATT, CDR2 SNEGSKA (reference sequence).

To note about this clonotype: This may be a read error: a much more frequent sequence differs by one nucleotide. CDR3 loop: CASSPAWDGSYEQYF. The CDR3 bases are TGTGCCAGCAGCCCCGCATGGGATGGGTCCTACGAGCAGTACTTC. The chain has TRBV28 and TRBJ2-7; unclear D gene. Trimming cost V 6 bases and J 1 base, with 16 bases left between them. The CDR3 runs to 15 residues. Germline CDR1 MDHEN, CDR2 SYDVKM.

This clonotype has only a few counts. CDR3 region: CASRISSGGPARTDTQYF. In DNA form, the CDR3 reads TGTGCCAGCAGAATTTCTAGCGGGGGCCCGGCTAGAACAGATACGCAGTATTTT. The chain is built from TRBV6-2 or TRBV6-3 and TRBJ2-3; 10 nucleotides line up with TRBD2. Looked up from germline, CDR1 is MNHEY and CDR2 is SVGEGT. The CDR3 covers 18 residues. The V gene end was trimmed by 6 bases and the J gene end by 3 bases; junction bases not matched to a gene: 15.

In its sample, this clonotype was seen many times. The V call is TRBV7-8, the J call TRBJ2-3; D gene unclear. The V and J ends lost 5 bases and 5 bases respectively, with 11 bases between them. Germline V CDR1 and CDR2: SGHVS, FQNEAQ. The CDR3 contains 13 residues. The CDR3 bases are TGTGCCAGCAGCCCACCTAAGAGAGATACGCAGTATTTT. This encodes CASSPPKRDTQYF.

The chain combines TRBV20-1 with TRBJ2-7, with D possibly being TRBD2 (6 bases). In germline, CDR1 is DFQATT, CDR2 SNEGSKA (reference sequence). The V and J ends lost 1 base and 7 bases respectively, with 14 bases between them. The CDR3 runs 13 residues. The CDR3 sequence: CSARATGVEEQYF. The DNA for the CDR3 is TGCAGTGCTAGAGCAACGGGGGTCGAAGAGCAGTACTTC.

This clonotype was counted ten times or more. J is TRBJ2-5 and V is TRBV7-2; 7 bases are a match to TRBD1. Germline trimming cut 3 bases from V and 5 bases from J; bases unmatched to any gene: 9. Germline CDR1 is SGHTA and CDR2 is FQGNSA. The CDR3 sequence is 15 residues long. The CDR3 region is CASSFDRALLETQYF. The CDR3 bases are TGTGCCAGCAGCTTTGACAGGGCTCTCTTGGAGACCCAGTACTTC. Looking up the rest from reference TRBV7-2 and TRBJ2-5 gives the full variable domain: GAGVSQSPSNKVTEKGKDVELRCDPISGHTALYWYRQSLGQGLEFLIYFQGNSAPDKSGLPSDRFSAERTGGSVSTLTIQRTQQEDSAVYLCASSFDRALLETQYFGPGTRLLVL.

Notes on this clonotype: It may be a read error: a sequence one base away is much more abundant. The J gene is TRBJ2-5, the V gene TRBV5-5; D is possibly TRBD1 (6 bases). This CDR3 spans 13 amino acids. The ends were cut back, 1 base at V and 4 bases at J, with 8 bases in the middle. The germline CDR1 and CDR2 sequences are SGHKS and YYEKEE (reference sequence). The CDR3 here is CASSLSRGETQYF. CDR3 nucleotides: TGTGCCAGCAGCTTGTCCAGGGGAGAGACCCAGTACTTC.

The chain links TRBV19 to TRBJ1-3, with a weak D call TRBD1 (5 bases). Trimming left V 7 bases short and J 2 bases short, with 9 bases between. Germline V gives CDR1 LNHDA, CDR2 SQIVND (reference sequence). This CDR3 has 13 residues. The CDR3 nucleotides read TGTGCCAGTAAGGGGCAGGCTGGAAACACCATATATTTT. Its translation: CASKGQAGNTIYF.

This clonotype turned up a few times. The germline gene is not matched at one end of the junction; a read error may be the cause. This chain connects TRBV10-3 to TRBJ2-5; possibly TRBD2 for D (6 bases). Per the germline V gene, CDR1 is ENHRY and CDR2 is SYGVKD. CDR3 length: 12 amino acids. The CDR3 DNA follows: TGTGCCTCTAGTCAACACGGGGGATGGGCGCTTTTC. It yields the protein CASSQHGGWALF.

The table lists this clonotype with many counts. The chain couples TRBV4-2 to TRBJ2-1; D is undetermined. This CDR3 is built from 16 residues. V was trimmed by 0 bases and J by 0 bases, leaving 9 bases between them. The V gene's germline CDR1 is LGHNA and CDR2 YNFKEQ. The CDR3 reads CASSQDPSVSYNEQFF. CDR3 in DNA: TGTGCCAGCAGCCAAGATCCCTCCGTCTCCTACAATGAGCAGTTCTTC.

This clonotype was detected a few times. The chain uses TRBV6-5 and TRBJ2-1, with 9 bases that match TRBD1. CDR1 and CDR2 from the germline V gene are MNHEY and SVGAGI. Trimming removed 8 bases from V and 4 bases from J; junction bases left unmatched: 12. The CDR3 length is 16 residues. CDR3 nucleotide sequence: TGTGCCAGCCCCTCCACAGTGGACAGGGGATACAATGAGCAGTTCTTC. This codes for CASPSTVDRGYNEQFF.

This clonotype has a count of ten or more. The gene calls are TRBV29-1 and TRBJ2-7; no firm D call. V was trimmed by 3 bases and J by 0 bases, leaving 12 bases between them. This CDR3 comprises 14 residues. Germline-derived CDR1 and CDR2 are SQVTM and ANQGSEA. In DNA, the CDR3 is TGCAGCGTTGAGGAAGGGCCCCGCTCCTACGAGCAGTACTTC. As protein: CSVEEGPRSYEQYF.

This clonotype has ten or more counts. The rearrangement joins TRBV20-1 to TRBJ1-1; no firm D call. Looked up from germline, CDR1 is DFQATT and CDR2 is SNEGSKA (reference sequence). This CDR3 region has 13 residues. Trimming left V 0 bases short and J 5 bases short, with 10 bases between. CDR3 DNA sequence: TGCAGTGCTAGAGATCGGTGGGAGACTGAAGCTTTCTTT. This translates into CSARDRWETEAFF.

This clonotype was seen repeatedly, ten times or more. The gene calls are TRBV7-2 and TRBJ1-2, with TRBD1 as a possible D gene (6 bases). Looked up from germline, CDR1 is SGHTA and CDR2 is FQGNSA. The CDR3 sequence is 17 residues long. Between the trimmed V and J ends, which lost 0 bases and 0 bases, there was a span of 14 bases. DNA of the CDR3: TGTGCCAGCAGCTTAGCCCCAGGGGCCCCAGCTAACTATGGCTACACCTTC. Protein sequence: CASSLAPGAPANYGYTF.